The sequence of this TCR beta chain was determined in a study of blood T cell repertoires in COVID-19. Study at large: The United States, Italy and Spain provided the acute and convalescent COVID-19 samples.

V lost 0 bases, J lost 5 bases, and 13 bases lay in between. The CDR3 runs to 15 residues. The V gene's germline CDR1 is MNHEY and CDR2 SMNVEV (reference sequence). Libraries were prepared by immunoSEQ multiplex PCR; TCRdb keeps only in-frame clonotypes and omits some of them. The sample records tens of thousands of clones, around 87% being singletons. The sequenced sample was peripheral blood. The clonotype originates from a man aged 45 to 65 with active or convalescent COVID-19. The chain uses TRBV27 and TRBJ1-1; D call uncertain. The DNA of the CDR3 is TGTGCCAGCAGTTTATCCTCCGGGAGACGGACTGAAGCTTTCTTT. Amino acid sequence: CASSLSSGRRTEAFF.